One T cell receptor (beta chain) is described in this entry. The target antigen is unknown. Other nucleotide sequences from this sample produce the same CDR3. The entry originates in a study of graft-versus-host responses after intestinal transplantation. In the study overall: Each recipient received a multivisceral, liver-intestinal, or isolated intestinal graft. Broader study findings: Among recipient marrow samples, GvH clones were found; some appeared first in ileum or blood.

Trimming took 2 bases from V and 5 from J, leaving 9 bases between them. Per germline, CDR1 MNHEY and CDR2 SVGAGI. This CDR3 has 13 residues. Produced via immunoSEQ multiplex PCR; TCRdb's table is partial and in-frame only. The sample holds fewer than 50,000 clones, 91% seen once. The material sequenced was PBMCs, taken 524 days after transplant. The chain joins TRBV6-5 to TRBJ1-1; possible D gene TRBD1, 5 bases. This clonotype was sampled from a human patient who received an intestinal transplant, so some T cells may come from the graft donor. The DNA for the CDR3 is TGTGCCAGCAGTTACCTGGGGGGGACTGAAGCTTTCTTT. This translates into CASSYLGGTEAFF.